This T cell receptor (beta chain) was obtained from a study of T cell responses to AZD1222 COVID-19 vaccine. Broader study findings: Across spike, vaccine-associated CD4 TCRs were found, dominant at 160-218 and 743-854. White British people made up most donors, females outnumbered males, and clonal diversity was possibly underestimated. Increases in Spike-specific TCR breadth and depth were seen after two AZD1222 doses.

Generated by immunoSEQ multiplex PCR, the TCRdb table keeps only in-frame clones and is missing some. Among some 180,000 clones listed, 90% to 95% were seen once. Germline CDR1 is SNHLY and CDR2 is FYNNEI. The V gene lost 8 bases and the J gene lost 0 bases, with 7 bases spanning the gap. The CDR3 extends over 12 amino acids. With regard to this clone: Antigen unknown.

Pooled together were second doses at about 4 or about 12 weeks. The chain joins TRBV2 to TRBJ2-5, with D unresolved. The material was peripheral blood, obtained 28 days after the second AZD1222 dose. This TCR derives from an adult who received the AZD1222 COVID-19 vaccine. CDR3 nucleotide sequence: TGTGCCAGCCGGCCCGACCAAGAGACCCAGTACTTC. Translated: CASRPDQETQYF.